These 19 T cell receptor beta chains share one sample of origin, sequenced in a study of identifying expanded T cells in peripheral blood. Sequencing was performed with immunoSEQ multiplex PCR; in TCRdb, only in-frame clones are kept and a portion is missing. The sample consists of 85,000 to 120,000 clones, about 87% of them appearing once. Sequenced input: blood. These receptors all stem from a person aged 18-70 years in good health.

The V call is TRBV7-2, the J call TRBJ2-2, with 12 bases that match TRBD1. Looked up from germline, CDR1 is SGHTA and CDR2 is FQGNSA. Germline trimming cut 2 bases from V and 5 bases from J; bases unmatched to any gene: 9. CDR3 length: 18 residues. The CDR3 region has the DNA TGTGCCAGCAGCTTACCGGGACAGGGGGCGATTAGGACCGGGGAGCTGTTTTTT. Its translation: CASSLPGQGAIRTGELFF.

This chain links TRBV15 with TRBJ1-3; D may be TRBD1 (5 bases). The ends were cut back, 0 bases at V and 15 bases at J, with 15 bases in the middle. The CDR3 is 13 amino acids. CDR1 LNHNV and CDR2 YYDKDF come from the germline V gene (reference sequence). The CDR3 reads CATSRDWGVPTYF. The CDR3 nucleotides read TGTGCCACCAGCAGAGATTGGGGGGTACCTACATATTTT.

The V and J genes are TRBV29-1 and TRBJ2-7; 8 bases are a match to TRBD1. Germline V lookup: CDR1 SQVTM, CDR2 ANQGSEA. The CDR3 loop spans 15 amino acids. The ends lost 5 bases at V and 1 base at J; junction bases unmatched: 10. CDR3 loop: CSVLLDRAPSYEQYF. CDR3 in DNA: TGCAGCGTTTTACTGGACAGGGCCCCTTCCTACGAGCAGTACTTC.

This clone was seen a single time. V and J are TRBV19 and TRBJ1-2; 7 nucleotides line up with TRBD1. This CDR3 is built from 14 residues. The germline V gene encodes CDR1 LNHDA and CDR2 SQIVND (reference sequence). The J segment lost 3 bases and the V segment lost 7 bases, leaving 8 bases of the junction unmatched. Here the CDR3 DNA reads TGTGCCAGTACCCCGACAGGGCCTGACTATGGCTACACCTTC. Encoded protein: CASTPTGPDYGYTF.

This clone was recorded a few times. This sequence joins TRBV20-1 and TRBJ1-1, with no clear D. Trimming left V 6 bases short and J 3 bases short, with 5 bases between. The CDR3 extends over 10 amino acids. Germline assignment: CDR1 DFQATT and CDR2 SNEGSKA (reference sequence). CDR3 sequence (DNA): TGCAGTGCGATCGACACTGAAGCTTTCTTT. Amino acid sequence: CSAIDTEAFF.

The V gene is TRBV27, the J gene TRBJ1-1; tentative D call: TRBD1 (6 bases). Germline V gives CDR1 MNHEY, CDR2 SMNVEV (reference sequence). The V end lost 2 bases, the J end lost 5 bases, and 9 bases lay between the germline ends. The CDR3 spans 13 residues. CDR3 sequence (DNA): TGTGCCAGCAGTTTAAGGGGGGGAACTGAAGCTTTCTTT. Translation: CASSLRGGTEAFF.

The CDR3 loop reads CASSIALRAGNTIYF. The CDR3 coding sequence is TGTGCCAGTAGTATTGCCCTGCGGGCTGGAAACACCATATATTTT. The rearrangement links TRBV19 to TRBJ1-3; D unclear. Trimming took off 3 bases at V and 2 bases at J, with 11 bases between the two ends. The V gene's germline CDR1 is LNHDA and CDR2 SQIVND (reference sequence). The CDR3 spans 15 residues. Complete variable domain (other parts from reference TRBV19 and TRBJ1-3): DGGITQSPKYLFRKEGQNVTLSCEQNLNHDAMYWYRQDPGQGLRLIYYSQIVNDFQKGDIAEGYSVSREKKESFPLTVTSAQKNPTAFYLCASSIALRAGNTIYFGEGSWLTVV.

The chain carries TRBV15 and TRBJ2-1, with TRBD2 identical over 12 bases. This CDR3 is 19 amino acids long. Germline-derived CDR1 and CDR2 are LNHNV and YYDKDF (reference sequence). Trimming took 1 base from V and 0 from J; bases not matched to a gene: 7. The CDR3 loop reads CATSRGTSGATSSYNEQFF. CDR3 sequence (DNA): TGTGCCACCAGCAGAGGGACTAGCGGGGCAACGAGCTCCTACAATGAGCAGTTCTTC.

The gene calls are TRBV25-1 and TRBJ1-1; D may be TRBD1 (5 bases). From germline, CDR1 is MGHDK and CDR2 SYGVNS. This CDR3 is built from 13 residues. V was trimmed by 5 bases and J by 2 bases, leaving 9 bases between them. The CDR3 sequence is CASSFRANTEAFF. CDR3 nucleotides: TGTGCCAGCAGTTTCAGGGCCAACACTGAAGCTTTCTTT.

This sequence joins TRBV7-9 and TRBJ1-2, with TRBD1 matching 7 bases. The CDR3 runs 14 residues. Unmatched junction bases numbered 9, after V lost 1 base and J lost 10 bases. Germline assignment: CDR1 SEHNR and CDR2 FQNEAQ (reference sequence). The CDR3: CASSLDPPGTDYTF. The DNA for the CDR3 is TGTGCCAGCAGCTTAGATCCCCCCGGGACAGACTACACCTTC.

This clone has only one observation. V gene TRBV9 combines with J gene TRBJ2-7; no clear D gene. Germline CDR1 and CDR2: SGDLS and YYNGEE. This CDR3 is 13 amino acids long. The V end lost 10 bases, the J end lost 1 base, and 15 bases lay between the germline ends. The CDR3, as DNA: TGTGCCTCATCCCCTAGATGGTCCTACGAGCAGTACTTC. Amino acid sequence: CASSPRWSYEQYF.

In its sample, this clone ranks as medium-sized (0.01 to 0.1%). V and J are TRBV9 and TRBJ2-1; 8 bases fit TRBD2. The CDR3 loop spans 13 amino acids. Germline V gives CDR1 SGDLS, CDR2 YYNGEE. With 6 bases clipped from V and 9 bases from J, the junction kept 8 bases outside the gene matches. CDR3: CASTRGGPGEQFF. As DNA, the CDR3 is TGTGCCAGCACCCGGGGGGGACCGGGTGAGCAGTTCTTC.

The chain uses TRBV5-8 and TRBJ1-2; 8 bases fit TRBD1. The CDR3 spans 16 residues. V trimming: 1 base; J trimming: 2 bases; junction bases outside the gene matches: 7. CDR1 is SGHTS, CDR2 YDEGEE, per germline. CDR3 region: CASSLFWTGFNYGYTF. The CDR3, as DNA: TGTGCCAGCAGCTTGTTCTGGACAGGGTTCAACTATGGCTACACCTTC.

CDR3 protein: CASSLTVHSYEQYF. The CDR3 nucleotides read TGTGCCAGCAGCTTGACGGTCCACTCCTACGAGCAGTACTTC. The chain carries TRBV5-4 and TRBJ2-7, with D hard to call. The CDR3 spans 14 residues. Deletions cut 1 base from V and 0 bases from J, with 8 bases between. In germline, CDR1 is SGHNT, CDR2 YYREEE (reference sequence).

The gene calls are TRBV28 and TRBJ2-7; D uncertain. The CDR3 totals 13 residues. CDR1 and CDR2 from the germline V gene are MDHEN and SYDVKM. V lost 8 bases and J lost 2, with 13 bases in between. The CDR3 DNA is TGTGCCAGCGGATTGACACGGACCTACGAGCAGTACTTC. This gives the protein CASGLTRTYEQYF.

This clone was seen many times. The rearrangement links TRBV11-2 to TRBJ1-2; D not certain. Per germline, CDR1 SGHAT and CDR2 FQNNGV. Trimming cost V 6 bases and J 7 bases, with 9 bases left between them. The CDR3 sequence is 11 residues long. CDR3 DNA: TGTGCCAGCAGTGGTCTCGTTGGCTACACCTTC. It codes for CASSGLVGYTF.

The CDR3 region has the DNA TGCGCCAGCAGCTTGGACAGCAGTACCGGGGAGCTGTTTTTT. This sequence encodes CASSLDSSTGELFF. The V gene is TRBV5-1, the J gene TRBJ2-2; no reliable D call. Trimming took off 0 bases at V and 5 bases at J, with 8 bases between the two ends. The CDR3 runs to 14 residues. CDR1 is SGHRS and CDR2 is YFSETQ in the germline V gene.

This chain links TRBV11-3 with TRBJ2-5; TRBD1 or TRBD2 may be the D gene (5 bases each). Trimming left V 5 bases short and J 4 bases short, with 17 bases between. From germline, CDR1 is SGHNT and CDR2 YENEEA. The CDR3 sequence is 15 residues long. Here the CDR3 DNA reads TGTGCCAGCAGCCAAGCCGGGATTACAGGAGAGACCCAGTACTTC. Encoded protein: CASSQAGITGETQYF. Supplemented by reference TRBV11-3 and TRBJ2-5, the full variable domain reads EAGVVQSPRYKIIEKKQPVAFWCNPISGHNTLYWYLQNLGQGPELLIRYENEEAVDDSQLPKDRFSAERLKGVDSTLKIQPAELGDSAVYLCASSQAGITGETQYFGPGTRLLVL.

The chain carries TRBV27 and TRBJ2-7; tentatively, D is TRBD2 (5 bases). V shed 5 bases and J shed 4 bases, with 21 bases lying between them. Per germline, CDR1 MNHEY and CDR2 SMNVEV (reference sequence). This CDR3 spans 16 amino acids. CDR3 region: CASSPLGGLRRYEQYF. CDR3 nucleotide sequence: TGTGCCAGCAGTCCACTCGGCGGACTTAGGAGGTACGAGCAGTACTTC.